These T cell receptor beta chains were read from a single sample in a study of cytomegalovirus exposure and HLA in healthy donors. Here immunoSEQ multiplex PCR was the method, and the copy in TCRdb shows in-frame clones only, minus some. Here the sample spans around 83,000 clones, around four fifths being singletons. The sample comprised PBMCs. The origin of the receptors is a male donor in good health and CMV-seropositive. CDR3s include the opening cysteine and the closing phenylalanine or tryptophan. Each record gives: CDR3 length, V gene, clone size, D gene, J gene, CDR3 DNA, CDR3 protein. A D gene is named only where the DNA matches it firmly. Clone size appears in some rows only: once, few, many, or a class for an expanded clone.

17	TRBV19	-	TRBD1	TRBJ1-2	TGTGCCAGAACGACCGGACAGGGGAAACAGGAATCCTATGGCTACACCTTC	CARTTGQGKQESYGYTF
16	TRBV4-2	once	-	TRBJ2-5	TGTGCCAGCAGCCAAGATGGTGGGACTGAACAAGAGACCCAGTACTTC	CASSQDGGTEQETQYF
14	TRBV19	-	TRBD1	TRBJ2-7	TGTGCCAGTAGTATTTTGGACAGGGGCTACGAGCAGTACTTC	CASSILDRGYEQYF
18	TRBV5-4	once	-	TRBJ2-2	TGTGCCAGCAGCCAGGGTGCCAGTTCTATAATGAACACCGGGGAGCTGTTTTTT	CASSQGASSIMNTGELFF
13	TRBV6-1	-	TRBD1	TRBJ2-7	TGTGCCAGCAACCGGGACAGATCCTACGAGCAGTACTTC	CASNRDRSYEQYF
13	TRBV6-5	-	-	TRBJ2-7	TGTGCCAGCAGAAACGGAGGGGGCCTCGAGCAGTACTTC	CASRNGGGLEQYF
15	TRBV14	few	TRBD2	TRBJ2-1	TGTGCCAGCAGCCGAGATAGCGGGAGTTACAATGAGCAGTTCTTC	CASSRDSGSYNEQFF
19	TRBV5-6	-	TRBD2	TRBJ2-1	TGTGCCAGCAGCGCCTCCCGAGGGGAGGGCGGGCCCTCCTACAATGAGCAGTTCTTC	CASSASRGEGGPSYNEQFF
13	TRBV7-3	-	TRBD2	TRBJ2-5	TGTGCCAGCAGCCTAGCGGGGATTGAGACCCAGTACTTC	CASSLAGIETQYF
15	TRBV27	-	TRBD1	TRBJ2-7	TGTGCCAGCAATCGAGGGGACAGGGCAATCTACGAGCAGTACTTC	CASNRGDRAIYEQYF
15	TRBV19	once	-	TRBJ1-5	TGTGCCAGTAGTATCGGCGCAGGGTACAATCAGCCCCAGCATTTT	CASSIGAGYNQPQHF
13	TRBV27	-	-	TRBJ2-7	TGTGCCAGCAGTTTACGGGGTGCCTACGAGCAGTACTTC	CASSLRGAYEQYF
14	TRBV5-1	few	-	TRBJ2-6	TGCGCCAGCAGTCGGGGGAATGGGGCCAACGTCCTGACTTTC	CASSRGNGANVLTF
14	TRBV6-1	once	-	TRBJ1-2	TGTGCCAGCAGTGAAGCGGTGACGACAGGCGGCTACACCTTC	CASSEAVTTGGYTF
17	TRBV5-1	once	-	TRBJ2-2	TGCGCCAGCAGCATAACGGGGAACAGCGTATGGGACGGGGAGCTGTTTTTT	CASSITGNSVWDGELFF
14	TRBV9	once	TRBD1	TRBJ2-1	TGTGCCAGCAGCACCCGGACAGGCAACAATGAGCAGTTCTTC	CASSTRTGNNEQFF
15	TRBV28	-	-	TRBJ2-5	TGTGCCAGCAGTTCGAGGGTGACGTACCAAGAGACCCAGTACTTC	CASSSRVTYQETQYF
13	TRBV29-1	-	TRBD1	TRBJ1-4	TGCAGCGTGAGGACAGGGGTAGGCGAAAAACTGTTTTTT	CSVRTGVGEKLFF
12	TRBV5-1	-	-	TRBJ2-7	TGCGCCAGCAGCTTCAAGGGAGACGAGCAGTACTTC	CASSFKGDEQYF
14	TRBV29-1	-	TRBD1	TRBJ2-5	TGCAGCGTGGACGAAACAGGGGCACAAGAGACCCAGTACTTC	CSVDETGAQETQYF
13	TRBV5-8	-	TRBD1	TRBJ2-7	TGTGCCAGCAGCTGGGACAGCTCCTACGAGCAGTACTTC	CASSWDSSYEQYF
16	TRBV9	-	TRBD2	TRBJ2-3	TGTGCCAGCAGCGGTTCCGGGACTAAAAACACAGATACGCAGTATTTT	CASSGSGTKNTDTQYF
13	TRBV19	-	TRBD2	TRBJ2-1	TGTGCCGTGCGCAGGGACTACTACAATGAGCAGTTCTTC	CAVRRDYYNEQFF
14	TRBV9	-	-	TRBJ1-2	TGTGCCAGCAGCGTAGACCTCCCCGGAGAGGGCTACACCTTC	CASSVDLPGEGYTF
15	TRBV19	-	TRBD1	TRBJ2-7	TGTGCCAGTAGTATCGGGACAGGGGGGACCTACGAGCAGTACTTC	CASSIGTGGTYEQYF
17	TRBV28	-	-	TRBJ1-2	TGTGCCAGCAGCCGGGAAGGCCAAACCCGTACTAACTATGGCTACACCTTC	CASSREGQTRTNYGYTF
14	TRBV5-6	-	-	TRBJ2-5	TGTGCCAGCAGCCTTTTACAGGGCCAAGAGACCCAGTACTTC	CASSLLQGQETQYF
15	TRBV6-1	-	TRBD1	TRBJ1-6	TGTGCCAGCAGTGAAGTCAGGGGGAAGAGTTCACCCCTCCACTTT	CASSEVRGKSSPLHF
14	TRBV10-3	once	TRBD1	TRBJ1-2	TGTGCCATCAGCGCGGGACAGGGGATCTATGGCTACACCTTC	CAISAGQGIYGYTF
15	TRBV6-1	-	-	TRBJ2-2	TGTGCCAGCAGCCCAGGACACACGAACACCGGGGAGCTGTTTTTT	CASSPGHTNTGELFF
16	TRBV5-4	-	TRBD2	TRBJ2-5	TGTGCCAGCAGCACAAGGGCTAGCGGGGGGGGAGGGACCCAGTACTTC	CASSTRASGGGGTQYF
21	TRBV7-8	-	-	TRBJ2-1	TGTGCCAGCAGCTTATTCTCCGGGGCGGGGGCCATCTCGAGCTCCTACAATGAGCAGTTCTTC	CASSLFSGAGAISSSYNEQFF
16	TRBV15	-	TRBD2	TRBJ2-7	TGTGCCACCAGCAGAGATCCTACTAGCGGGGGATACGAGCAGTACTTC	CATSRDPTSGGYEQYF
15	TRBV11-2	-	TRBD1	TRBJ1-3	TGTGCCAGCAGCAATCCTTACAGGGGACGAAACACCATATATTTT	CASSNPYRGRNTIYF
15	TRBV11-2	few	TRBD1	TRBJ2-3	TGTGCCAGCAGCGCTGGGACAGCTAGCACAGATACGCAGTATTTT	CASSAGTASTDTQYF
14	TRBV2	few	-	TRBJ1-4	TGTGCCAGCAGGGAACTTACAACTAATGAAAAACTGTTTTTT	CASRELTTNEKLFF
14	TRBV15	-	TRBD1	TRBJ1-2	TGTGCCACCAGCAGATACGACAGGGTTAGGGGCTACACCTTC	CATSRYDRVRGYTF
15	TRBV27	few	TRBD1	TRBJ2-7	TGTGCCAGCAGTTTAGGGACAGGGTTATCCTACGAGCAGTACTTC	CASSLGTGLSYEQYF
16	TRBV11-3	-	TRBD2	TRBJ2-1	TGTGCCAGCAGCTCGGCGGGAGGGAGTCGTAACAATGAGCAGTTCTTC	CASSSAGGSRNNEQFF